This T cell receptor (beta chain) was sequenced during a study of T cell responses to AZD1222 COVID-19 vaccine. Study observations and caveats: The sample set comprised mostly white British donors with more females, and clonal diversity was possibly underestimated. The study reported that nearly half of spike-specific TCRs target unmutated variant regions.

Germline CDR1 is MNHEY and CDR2 is SVGAGI. V was cut by 8 bases and J by 2 bases, with 10 bases left in between. This CDR3 contains 13 residues. The repertoire was sequenced with immunoSEQ multiplex PCR; TCRdb's copy has only in-frame clones and lacks some. The data contain 30,000 to 35,000 clones, about four fifths of them singletons. Comments on this clone: Its antigen is undetermined.

The sequencing here drew on peripheral blood, taken 28 days after the second AZD1222 dose. This sequence originates from an adult who received the AZD1222 COVID-19 vaccine. The chain recombines TRBV6-5 with TRBJ1-5, with a weak D call TRBD1 (5 bases). The CDR3 protein is CASGDGGNQPQHF. CDR3 DNA sequence: TGTGCCAGCGGGGACGGAGGCAATCAGCCCCAGCATTTT.